This TCR beta chain derives from a study of blood T cells in healthy people across ages. This clonotype was detected a few times. Using a J-beta primer mix together with a sample-barcoded 5' primer, a second PCR was run for roughly 6 to 11 cycles. With 12 random nucleotides, a template-switch adaptor tagged each individual cDNA molecule. MiXCR, run by TCRdb on the 5' RACE reads, gives a single entry per CDR3 protein. Of around 1,000,000 distinct CDR3 sequences listed, about 25% are singletons. Germline loops: CDR1 SEHNR, CDR2 FQNEAQ (reference sequence). Trimming left V 5 bases short and J 5 bases short, with 15 bases between. The CDR3 has 14 amino acids. These data are also associated with another study on T cells of mothers and their children. From that paper: All extracted RNA went into cDNA synthesis, around 1.6 ug per 15 ul. The output of TCR recombination is shaped by thymic selection similarly in related and unrelated pairs. Mother-child pairs who were related displayed a slightly higher overlap than unrelated pairs, a difference that was non-significant.

Sequenced: blood. The origin of this receptor is a girl aged 2-10 years in good health. The V call is TRBV7-9, the J call TRBJ2-5; D possibly matches TRBD1 or TRBD2 (5 bases each). Written as DNA, the CDR3 is TGTGCCAGCAGCGGAAGAGGGACGTGGGAGACCCAGTACTTC. Translating gives CASSGRGTWETQYF.